Following are 22 T cell receptor beta chains from one sample sequenced in a study of cytomegalovirus exposure and HLA in healthy donors. Repertoires were generated with immunoSEQ multiplex PCR, while TCRdb's copy carries only in-frame clones and drops some. The profile shows some 120,000 clones, 85% to 90% of them singletons. Material: PBMCs. These receptors were obtained from a man aged 25-40 years in good health and CMV-seronegative.

The CDR3 nucleotides are TGCGCCAGCAGCCTAGGACAGGCGGATGGCTACACCTTC. It translates to CASSLGQADGYTF. The chain has TRBV4-1 and TRBJ1-2; the match to TRBD1 covers 7 bases. CDR1 is MGHRA, CDR2 YSYEKL, per germline. The CDR3 contains 13 residues. J gave up 6 bases and V 4 bases, and 5 bases lay outside the gene matches.

The chain combines TRBV5-6 with TRBJ2-7; D is uncertain. With 1 base removed from V and 3 bases from J, the gap between germline ends came to 8 bases. This CDR3 is 13 amino acids long. The germline CDR1 and CDR2 sequences are SGHDT and YYEEEE. The CDR3 is CASSLYLSYEQYF. CDR3 nucleotides: TGTGCCAGCAGCTTGTATCTGAGCTACGAGCAGTACTTC.

The CDR3 reads CASSYSPRQPQHF. The CDR3 nucleotides are TGTGCCAGCAGTTACTCCCCCAGGCAGCCCCAGCATTTT. The genes are TRBV6-5 and TRBJ1-5, with D uncertain. Trimming left V 0 bases short and J 7 bases short, with 7 bases between. Germline assignment: CDR1 MNHEY and CDR2 SVGAGI. This CDR3 is 13 amino acids long.

CDR3 DNA sequence: TGTGCCAGTAGTCCCGGGACAGGGAACTACGAGCAGTACTTC. Translation: CASSPGTGNYEQYF. The chain couples TRBV19 to TRBJ2-7; TRBD1 aligns across 9 bases. The ends lost 5 bases at V and 3 bases at J; junction bases unmatched: 5. This CDR3 contains 14 residues. The germline CDR1 and CDR2 sequences are LNHDA and SQIVND (reference sequence).

The chain joins TRBV5-1 to TRBJ2-1; 14 bases line up with TRBD2. CDR3 size: 18 residues. The J segment lost 6 bases and the V segment lost 0 bases, leaving 8 bases of the junction unmatched. Germline loops: CDR1 SGHRS, CDR2 YFSETQ. CDR3: CASSLALGLAGVSNEQFF. In DNA, the CDR3 is TGCGCCAGCAGCTTGGCCTTGGGACTAGCGGGAGTATCCAATGAGCAGTTCTTC.

The chain joins TRBV9 to TRBJ2-2; a weak D match, TRBD2 (6 bases). Germline V gene data show CDR1 as SGDLS and CDR2 as YYNGEE. V dropped 4 bases and J dropped 2 bases, with 9 bases sitting between them. The length of the CDR3 is 14 residues. CDR3 DNA: TGTGCCAGCAGCAGGGACTCTAACACCGGGGAGCTGTTTTTT. Translating it yields CASSRDSNTGELFF.

The V and J genes are TRBV5-4 and TRBJ2-7; 7 nucleotides match TRBD2. Germline assignment: CDR1 SGHNT and CDR2 YYREEE (reference sequence). This CDR3 has 15 residues. V lost 4 bases to trimming and J lost 3 bases; unmatched junction nucleotides: 10. The DNA for the CDR3 is TGTGCCAGCAGCCCGGGGACTACCACTTACTACGAGCAGTACTTC. It is translated as CASSPGTTTYYEQYF.

In DNA, the CDR3 is TGTGCCAGCAGCCCCCGACAGGACTATCAGCCCCAGCATTTT. Translation gives CASSPRQDYQPQHF. The chain is built from TRBV7-2 and TRBJ1-5; a possible D gene is TRBD1 (6 bases). CDR1 is SGHTA and CDR2 is FQGNSA in the germline V gene. The V end was cut by 5 bases, the J end by 5 bases, with 13 bases between. CDR3 length equals 14 residues.

The rearrangement joins TRBV11-2 to TRBJ2-5, with 9 bases identical to TRBD1. There are 15 residues in the CDR3. Per germline, CDR1 SGHAT and CDR2 FQNNGV. V lost 4 bases and J lost 5; bases outside the gene matches: 8. In nucleotides, the CDR3 is TGTGCCAGCAGCTCGGGACAGGGACTGTGGGAGACCCAGTACTTC. The encoded protein is CASSSGQGLWETQYF.

The V and J genes are TRBV15 and TRBJ2-7; weak D call: TRBD2 (6 bases). V lost 1 base and J lost 3, with 10 bases in between. The CDR3 is 14 amino acids. Germline V lookup: CDR1 LNHNV, CDR2 YYDKDF (reference sequence). In nucleotides, the CDR3 is TGTGCCACCAGCAGAGGTGGTAGCGGCTACGAGCAGTACTTC. It specifies CATSRGGSGYEQYF. Combining the CDR3 with reference TRBV15 and TRBJ2-7 gives the whole variable domain DAMVIQNPRYQVTQFGKPVTLSCSQTLNHNVMYWYQQKSSQAPKLLFHYYDKDFNNEADTPDNFQSRRPNTSFCFLDIRSPGLGDTAMYLCATSRGGSGYEQYFGPGTRLTVT.

This clone was counted a few times. The CDR3: CASSRTGTDSPLHF. The DNA of the CDR3 is TGTGCCAGCAGCCGGACAGGGACGGATTCACCCCTCCACTTT. V gene TRBV7-2 combines with J gene TRBJ1-6, with 8 bases lining up with TRBD1. Per germline, CDR1 SGHTA and CDR2 FQGNSA. The J segment lost 8 bases and the V segment lost 5 bases, leaving 5 bases of the junction unmatched. This CDR3 spans 14 amino acids.

The chain uses TRBV6-6 and TRBJ2-3; 8 bases fit TRBD2. Germline values: CDR1 MNHNY, CDR2 SVGAGI (reference sequence). The CDR3 length is 14 residues. Germline trimming cut 2 bases from V and 3 bases from J; bases unmatched to any gene: 1. The DNA for the CDR3 is TGTGCCAGCAGTTACGGCGGGAGGACAGATACGCAGTATTTT. Residues: CASSYGGRTDTQYF.

This rearrangement joins TRBV6-1 to TRBJ1-4; perhaps TRBD1 as D (5 bases). The germline CDR1 and CDR2 sequences are MNHNS and SASEGT. This CDR3 region has 13 residues. Trimming shortened V by 5 bases and J by 8 bases, and 12 bases separated the two germline ends. CDR3 amino acids: CASSRQGDEKLFF. The CDR3 DNA reads TGTGCCAGCAGTAGGCAGGGTGACGAAAAACTGTTTTTT.

The gene calls are TRBV6-5 and TRBJ2-3, with no clear D. Trimming stripped 5 bases from V and 6 bases from J, with 15 bases between. CDR1 MNHEY and CDR2 SVGAGI come from the germline V gene. This CDR3 is 14 amino acids long. CDR3 coding DNA: TGTGCCAGCAGTCGCCGGGTCTCCGGGGATACGCAGTATTTT. Translated: CASSRRVSGDTQYF.

The chain is built from TRBV30 and TRBJ2-1; TRBD2 matches at 14 bases. In germline, CDR1 is GTSNPN, CDR2 SVGIG (reference sequence). The CDR3 totals 16 residues. Trimming took 5 bases from V and 4 from J; bases not matched to a gene: 7. The CDR3 spells CAWDQWTSGRYNEQFF. In DNA, the CDR3 is TGTGCCTGGGATCAGTGGACTAGCGGGAGGTACAATGAGCAGTTCTTC.

The chain combines TRBV6-6 with TRBJ2-1, with TRBD2 identical over 13 bases. This CDR3 comprises 16 residues. The V segment lost 7 bases and the J segment 7 bases; nucleotides outside the gene matches: 10. CDR1 MNHNY and CDR2 SVGAGI come from the germline V gene (reference sequence). The CDR3 DNA is TGTGCCAGCAACCTACTAGCGGGAGGGACGATAAATGAGCAGTTCTTC. Protein sequence: CASNLLAGGTINEQFF.

J is TRBJ1-2 and V is TRBV7-9; D is uncertain. There are 13 residues in the CDR3. Germline values: CDR1 SEHNR, CDR2 FQNEAQ (reference sequence). V lost 3 bases to trimming and J lost 8 bases, with 13 bases between them. CDR3 sequence (DNA): TGTGCCAGCAGCTTTGGCGGATCTGGGGGCTACACCTTC. This sequence encodes CASSFGGSGGYTF.

The chain carries TRBV18 and TRBJ1-1, with TRBD1 identical over 7 bases. V lost 2 bases, J lost 7 bases, and 4 bases stayed unmatched. Germline V gene lookup returns CDR1 KGHSH and CDR2 LQKENI. The CDR3 loop spans 13 amino acids. CDR3 in DNA: TGTGCCAGCTCACCAATACGGGACAGTGAAGCTTTCTTT. Protein sequence: CASSPIRDSEAFF.

This sequence joins TRBV14 and TRBJ2-7, with D tentatively TRBD2 (7 bases). V lost 4 bases and J 2 bases, leaving 12 bases between the germline ends. The CDR3 sequence is 14 residues long. Germline V gene lookup returns CDR1 SGHDN and CDR2 FVKESK. The CDR3 DNA reads as TGTGCCAGCAGCCGAGGGGGGGGGACCTACGAGCAGTACTTC. Translating gives CASSRGGGTYEQYF.

CDR3: CASSPTTGGKGQPQHF. For the CDR3, the DNA is TGTGCCAGCAGCCCAACGACAGGGGGAAAGGGACAGCCCCAGCATTTT. V is TRBV9 and J is TRBJ1-5; TRBD1 matches 9 bases. The CDR3 has 16 residues. V lost 4 bases to trimming and J lost 7 bases; unmatched junction nucleotides: 12. Germline assignment: CDR1 SGDLS and CDR2 YYNGEE.

The gene calls are TRBV9 and TRBJ2-3, with D possibly matching TRBD2 (6 bases). This CDR3 has 16 amino acids. The V and J ends lost 4 bases and 1 base respectively, with 16 bases between them. Germline V gene sequence: CDR1 SGDLS, CDR2 YYNGEE. In nucleotides, the CDR3 is TGTGCCAGCAGCCCAATGGGACTCCCCCGCACAGATACGCAGTATTTT. This codes for CASSPMGLPRTDTQYF.

Notes on this clone: One junction end does not reproduce the germline sequence, and a read error may be involved. The chain carries TRBV14 and TRBJ2-7; D perhaps matches TRBD2 (5 bases). Germline lookup yields CDR1 SGHDN and CDR2 FVKESK. The CDR3 has 12 amino acids. The CDR3 DNA follows: TGTGCCAGCAGCCAAGATTCCCCGGGGAAGAACTTC. This sequence encodes CASSQDSPGKNF.